The rows below give T cell receptor beta chains drawn from one sample of a study of early T cells in non-severe SARS-CoV-2 infection. TCRdb called the 5' RACE reads again in MiXCR, with one record for every CDR3 protein. The sample consists of roughly 40,000 distinct CDR3 sequences, 6% to 7.5% of them appearing once. Material for sequencing was whole blood. The receptors shown here come from an adult who was a healthcare worker with PCR-confirmed SARS-CoV-2 infection or an uninfected control (not recorded which). Each CDR3 is given with its conserved first and last residue. A D gene is named only where the DNA matches it firmly. Clone sizes are given selectively: once, few, many, or a class where the clone is expanded.

V gene	D gene	clone size	J gene	CDR3 DNA	CDR3 protein
TRBV7-2	-	few	TRBJ2-2	TGTGCCAGCAGTCTTACATCCAGGAACACCGGGGAGCTGTTTTTT	CASSLTSRNTGELFF
TRBV6-6	-	-	TRBJ1-2	TGTGCCAGCAGCCTACGGGTCTATGGCTACACCTTC	CASSLRVYGYTF
TRBV6-5	-	many	TRBJ1-1	TGTGCCAGCAGCGGGTCCAGGAGGAACACTGAAGCTTTCTTT	CASSGSRRNTEAFF
TRBV11-2	-	many	TRBJ2-1	TGTGCCAGCAGCGATCCTCTTTTCAATGAGCAGTTCTTC	CASSDPLFNEQFF
TRBV7-6	TRBD2	few	TRBJ2-7	TGTGCCAGCAGCCATCAGCGGGGGGCTTTCTACGAGCAGTACTTC	CASSHQRGAFYEQYF
TRBV10-2	TRBD1	many	TRBJ1-2	TGCGCCAGCAGCCTCACCGGGACAGGGGAGGTTGATGGCTACACCTTC	CASSLTGTGEVDGYTF
TRBV27	-	many	TRBJ2-2	TGTGCCAGCAGTTTGTTGACCGGGGAGCTGTTTTTT	CASSLLTGELFF
TRBV5-8	TRBD1	many	TRBJ1-3	TGTGCCAGCAGCCGTCGGGACAGGAACTCTGGAAACACCATATATTTT	CASSRRDRNSGNTIYF
TRBV6-5	-	few	TRBJ1-6	TGTGCCAGCAGCTCCGGGACCGACATCTCCTATAATTCACCCCTCCACTTT	CASSSGTDISYNSPLHF
TRBV12-3/TRBV12-4	-	few	TRBJ2-5	TGTGCCAGCAGTTTGCTCGGGGAGACCCAGTACTTC	CASSLLGETQYF
TRBV18	TRBD1	-	TRBJ1-2	TGTGCCAGCTCACCGACAGGGGCCAAGTATGGCTACACCTTC	CASSPTGAKYGYTF
TRBV10-3	-	many	TRBJ1-5	TGTGCCATCAGTGCCGGAGAGGAGAATCAGCCCCAGCATTTT	CAISAGEENQPQHF
TRBV7-3	-	many	TRBJ1-5	TGTGCCAGCAGCTTAACAGGGGAGCGCAATCAGCCCCAGCATTTT	CASSLTGERNQPQHF
TRBV12-3/TRBV12-4	TRBD1	many	TRBJ1-6	TGTGCCAGCAAGGCAGGGGGCGGTTCAGGGAATTCACCCCTCCACTTT	CASKAGGGSGNSPLHF
TRBV7-9	-	-	TRBJ2-7	TGTGCCAGCAGCTTAGAATATTTCTACGAGCAGTACTTC	CASSLEYFYEQYF